These 14 T cell receptor beta chains were all obtained from the same sample, sequenced in a study of shared clonotypes between healthy human individuals. Sequencing used immunoSEQ multiplex PCR; TCRdb keeps in-frame clones, though not all of them. The sample carries 850,000 to 1,200,000 clones, roughly 70% recorded once. Sample: memory CD4+ T cells sorted from blood. Sample subset: CD45RA-negative fraction. Every receptor here comes from a man between 18 and 29 years old in good health.

The rearrangement joins TRBV7-2 to TRBJ2-1; D gene unclear. The CDR3 is made up of 12 amino acids. The V gene's germline CDR1 is SGHTA and CDR2 FQGNSA. Trimming took 3 bases from V and 4 from J, leaving 4 bases between them. The CDR3 sequence is CASSFYYNEQFF. The CDR3 DNA reads as TGTGCCAGCAGCTTCTATTACAATGAGCAGTTCTTC. The full variable domain, its missing parts supplied by reference TRBV7-2 and TRBJ2-1, is GAGVSQSPSNKVTEKGKDVELRCDPISGHTALYWYRQSLGQGLEFLIYFQGNSAPDKSGLPSDRFSAERTGGSVSTLTIQRTQQEDSAVYLCASSFYYNEQFFGPGTRLTVL.

The chain is built from TRBV10-3 and TRBJ1-1; TRBD1 is a possible D gene (6 bases). V was pared by 4 bases and J by 4 bases, with 13 bases between. Looked up from germline, CDR1 is ENHRY and CDR2 is SYGVKD. CDR3 length: 14 residues. For the CDR3, the DNA is TGTGCCATCAGTGTTCAGGGAGGGGGCACTGAAGCTTTCTTT. This encodes CAISVQGGGTEAFF.

The chain carries TRBV5-1 and TRBJ1-6; no clear D. CDR3 size: 16 residues. The germline CDR1 and CDR2 sequences are SGHRS and YFSETQ. V was shortened by 4 bases and J by 0 bases, with 11 bases between the two germline ends. CDR3 amino acids: CASSLDAGSYNSPLHF. The CDR3 bases are TGCGCCAGCAGCCTCGACGCGGGCTCCTATAATTCACCCCTCCACTTT.

V and J are TRBV28 and TRBJ1-4; D gene unclear. The CDR3 is 16 amino acids. Trimming took off 8 bases at V and 0 bases at J, with 16 bases between the two ends. Per the germline V gene, CDR1 is MDHEN and CDR2 is SYDVKM. In DNA form, the CDR3 reads TGTGCCAGCGTCCCCCATCTCGGGGCAACTAATGAAAAACTGTTTTTT. It translates to CASVPHLGATNEKLFF.

In this sample, this clone turned up a few times. The V call is TRBV4-3, the J call TRBJ1-4; possible D gene TRBD1, 6 bases. The V gene lost 4 bases and the J gene lost 5 bases, with 8 bases spanning the gap. This CDR3 is 13 amino acids long. Germline V CDR1 and CDR2: LGHNA, YSLEER. DNA of the CDR3: TGCGCCAGCAGCCTTGGACAGAATGAAAAACTGTTTTTT. Protein sequence: CASSLGQNEKLFF.

This clone was seen ten or more times. The J gene is TRBJ1-1, the V gene TRBV28; TRBD1 might be the D (5 bases). The CDR3 is made up of 15 amino acids. CDR1 MDHEN and CDR2 SYDVKM come from the germline V gene. The V end lost 1 base, the J end lost 1 base, and 10 bases lay between the germline ends. CDR3 protein: CASSLYGRANTEAFF. CDR3 DNA: TGTGCCAGCAGTTTATACGGCAGGGCGAACACTGAAGCTTTCTTT.

The genes are TRBV27 and TRBJ2-1; perhaps TRBD2 as D (7 bases). Germline V lookup: CDR1 MNHEY, CDR2 SMNVEV (reference sequence). V gave up 3 bases and J gave up 9 bases, with 18 bases separating them. This CDR3 comprises 15 residues. The CDR3 loop reads CASSLRLAGEGEQFF. Written as DNA, the CDR3 is TGTGCCAGCAGTTTGCGACTAGCAGGGGAAGGTGAGCAGTTCTTC.

This clone has just a few counts. The rearrangement links TRBV28 to TRBJ2-5; perhaps TRBD1 as D (5 bases). CDR1 is MDHEN and CDR2 is SYDVKM in the germline V gene. The V end was cut by 5 bases, the J end by 5 bases, with 12 bases between. This CDR3 has 13 amino acids. The CDR3 region is CASSMDTTETQYF. DNA for the CDR3: TGTGCCAGCAGTATGGACACCACGGAGACCCAGTACTTC.

The chain carries TRBV5-6 and TRBJ2-7, with 8 bases lining up with TRBD2. With 4 bases clipped from V and 7 bases from J, the junction kept 13 bases outside the gene matches. The CDR3 runs 15 residues. In germline, CDR1 is SGHDT, CDR2 YYEEEE. CDR3 protein: CASSGTGGPAVEQYF. The CDR3 DNA reads TGTGCCAGCAGCGGAACGGGGGGGCCGGCAGTAGAGCAGTACTTC. The full variable domain, rest sourced from reference TRBV5-6 and TRBJ2-7, is DAGVTQSPTHLIKTRGQQVTLRCSPKSGHDTVSWYQQALGQGPQFIFQYYEEEERQRGNFPDRFSGHQFPNYSSELNVNALLLGDSALYLCASSGTGGPAVEQYFGPGTRLTVT.

The rearrangement links TRBV13 to TRBJ1-3; no definite D call. Trimming shortened V by 5 bases and J by 0 bases, and 11 bases separated the two germline ends. The CDR3 is 15 residues long. From germline, CDR1 is PRHDT and CDR2 FYEKMQ (reference sequence). CDR3 sequence (DNA): TGTGCCAGCAGCACCCTGACCGACTCTGGAAACACCATATATTTT. Protein sequence: CASSTLTDSGNTIYF.

J is TRBJ2-7 and V is TRBV6-6; maybe TRBD1 (5 bases). This CDR3 has 15 amino acids. The germline gives CDR1 MNHNY, CDR2 SVGAGI (reference sequence). Trimming cost V 2 bases and J 4 bases, with 15 bases left between them. The CDR3 coding sequence is TGTGCCAGCAGTTACCAGGGCAGGGCGTTGTACGAGCAGTACTTC. Amino acid sequence: CASSYQGRALYEQYF.

The genes are TRBV7-3 and TRBJ2-5, with D perhaps TRBD1 (5 bases). In germline, CDR1 is SGHTA, CDR2 FQGTGA. V was shortened by 1 base and J by 2 bases, with 11 bases between the two germline ends. The CDR3 runs 15 residues. The CDR3 coding sequence is TGTGCCAGCAGCTTAAATGTGGGGCCGCAAGAGACCCAGTACTTC. This gives the protein CASSLNVGPQETQYF.

This chain links TRBV7-6 with TRBJ1-5, with D tentatively TRBD1 (5 bases). The CDR3 length is 17 residues. V shed 5 bases and J shed 6 bases, with 23 bases lying between them. CDR1 and CDR2 (germline): SGHVS, FNYEAQ. For the CDR3, the DNA is TGTGCCAGCAGCCCCAAAGTGGTTGGGGGGAATGGTCAGCCCCAGCATTTT. Amino acids: CASSPKVVGGNGQPQHF.

The chain combines TRBV4-2 with TRBJ2-1; 8 bases fit TRBD2. The CDR3 length is 14 residues. V shed 1 base and J 7 bases; nucleotides not matched to a gene: 3. CDR1 LGHNA and CDR2 YNFKEQ come from the germline V gene. CDR3 protein: CASSQGTSRNEQFF. CDR3 coding DNA: TGTGCCAGCAGCCAAGGGACTAGCAGAAATGAGCAGTTCTTC.